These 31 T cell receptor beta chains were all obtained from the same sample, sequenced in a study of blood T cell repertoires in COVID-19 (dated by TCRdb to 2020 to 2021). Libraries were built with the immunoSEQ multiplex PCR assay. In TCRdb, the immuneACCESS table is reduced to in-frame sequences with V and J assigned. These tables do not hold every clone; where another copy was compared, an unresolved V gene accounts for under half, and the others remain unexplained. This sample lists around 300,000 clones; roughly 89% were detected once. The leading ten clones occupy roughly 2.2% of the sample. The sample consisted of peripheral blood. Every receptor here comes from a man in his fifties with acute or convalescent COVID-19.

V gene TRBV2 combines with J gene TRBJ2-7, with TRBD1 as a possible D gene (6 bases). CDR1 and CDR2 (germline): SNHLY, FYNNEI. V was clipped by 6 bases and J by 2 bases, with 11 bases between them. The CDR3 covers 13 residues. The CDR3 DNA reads TGTGCCAGCAGATTCGGGACAACCTACGAGCAGTACTTC. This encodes CASRFGTTYEQYF.

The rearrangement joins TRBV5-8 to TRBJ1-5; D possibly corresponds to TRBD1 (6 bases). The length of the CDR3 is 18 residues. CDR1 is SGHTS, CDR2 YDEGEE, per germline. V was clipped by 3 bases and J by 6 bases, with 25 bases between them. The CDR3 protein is CASSSKGHQRTHPQPQHF. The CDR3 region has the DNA TGTGCCAGCAGCTCCAAGGGACACCAGAGAACCCATCCTCAGCCCCAGCATTTT.

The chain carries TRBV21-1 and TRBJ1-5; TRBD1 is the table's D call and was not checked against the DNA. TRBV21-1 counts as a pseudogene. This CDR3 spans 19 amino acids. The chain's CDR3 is CASSKAGQQPRQSNQPQHF. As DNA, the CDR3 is TGTGCCAGCAGCAAAGCAGGACAGCAACCCAGGCAGAGCAATCAGCCCCAGCATTTT.

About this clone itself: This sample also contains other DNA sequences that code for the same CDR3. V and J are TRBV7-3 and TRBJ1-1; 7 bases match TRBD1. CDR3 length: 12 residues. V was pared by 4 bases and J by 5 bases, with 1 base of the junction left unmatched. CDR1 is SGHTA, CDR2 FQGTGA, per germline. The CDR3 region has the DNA TGTGCCAGCAGCTCAGGGGGTACTGAAGCTTTCTTT. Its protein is CASSSGGTEAFF.

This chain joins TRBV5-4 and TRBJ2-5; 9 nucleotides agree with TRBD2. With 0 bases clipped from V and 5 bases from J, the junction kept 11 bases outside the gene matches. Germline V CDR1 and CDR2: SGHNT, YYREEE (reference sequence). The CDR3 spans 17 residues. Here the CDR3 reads CASSLGARGGLFETQYF. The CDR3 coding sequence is TGTGCCAGCAGCTTGGGGGCGCGGGGGGGCCTGTTTGAGACCCAGTACTTC.

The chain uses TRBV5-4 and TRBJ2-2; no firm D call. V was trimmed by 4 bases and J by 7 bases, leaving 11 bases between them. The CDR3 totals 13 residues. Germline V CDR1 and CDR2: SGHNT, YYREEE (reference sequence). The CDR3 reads CASSLWQVGELFF. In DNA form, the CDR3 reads TGTGCCAGCAGCCTATGGCAGGTCGGGGAGCTGTTTTTT.

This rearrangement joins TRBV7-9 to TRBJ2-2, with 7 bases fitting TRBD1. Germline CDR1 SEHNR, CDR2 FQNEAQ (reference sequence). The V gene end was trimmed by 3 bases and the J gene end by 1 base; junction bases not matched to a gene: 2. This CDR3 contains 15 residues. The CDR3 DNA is TGTGCCAGCAGCTTTGGGACAGTGAACACCGGGGAGCTGTTTTTT. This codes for CASSFGTVNTGELFF. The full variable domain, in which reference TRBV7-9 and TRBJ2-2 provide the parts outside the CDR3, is DTGVSQNPRHKITKRGQNVTFRCDPISEHNRLYWYRQTLGQGPEFLTYFQNEAQLEKSRLLSDRFSAERPKGSFSTLEIQRTEQGDSAMYLCASSFGTVNTGELFFGEGSRLTVL.

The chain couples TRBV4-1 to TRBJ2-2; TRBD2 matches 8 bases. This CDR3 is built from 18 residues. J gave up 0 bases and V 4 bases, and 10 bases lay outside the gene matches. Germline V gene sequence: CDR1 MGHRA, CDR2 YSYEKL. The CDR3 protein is CASSPVGVSGANTGELFF. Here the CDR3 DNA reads TGCGCCAGCAGCCCTGTCGGGGTTAGCGGGGCGAACACCGGGGAGCTGTTTTTT.

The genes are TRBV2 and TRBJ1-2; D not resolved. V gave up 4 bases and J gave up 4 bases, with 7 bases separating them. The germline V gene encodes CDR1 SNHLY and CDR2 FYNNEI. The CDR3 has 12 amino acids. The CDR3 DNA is TGTGCCAGCAGTGGGCAGGCCTATGGCTACACCTTC. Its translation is CASSGQAYGYTF.

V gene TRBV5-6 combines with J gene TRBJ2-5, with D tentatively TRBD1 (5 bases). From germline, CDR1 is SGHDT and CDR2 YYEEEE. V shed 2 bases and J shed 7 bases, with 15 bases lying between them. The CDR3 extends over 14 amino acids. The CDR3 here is CASSLMDNKLTQYF. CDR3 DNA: TGTGCCAGCAGCTTAATGGACAACAAGTTGACCCAGTACTTC.

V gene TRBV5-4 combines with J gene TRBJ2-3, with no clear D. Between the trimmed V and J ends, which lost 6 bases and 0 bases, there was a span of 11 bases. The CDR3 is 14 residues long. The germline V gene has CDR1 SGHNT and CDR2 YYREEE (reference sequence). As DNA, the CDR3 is TGTGCCAGCAAAGAGCAATCTAGCACAGATACGCAGTATTTT. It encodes CASKEQSSTDTQYF.

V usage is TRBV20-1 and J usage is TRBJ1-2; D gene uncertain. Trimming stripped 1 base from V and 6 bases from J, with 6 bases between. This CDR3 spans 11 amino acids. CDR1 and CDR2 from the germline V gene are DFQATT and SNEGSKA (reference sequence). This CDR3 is CSARAPDGYTF. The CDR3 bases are TGCAGTGCTAGAGCCCCAGATGGCTACACCTTC.

The CDR3 coding sequence is TGTGCCAGCAGCCGGACTGTAAATGGCTACACCTTC. It codes for CASSRTVNGYTF. V usage is TRBV6-5 and J usage is TRBJ1-2; D is undetermined. This CDR3 is built from 12 residues. Germline V lookup: CDR1 MNHEY, CDR2 SVGAGI. V gave up 6 bases and J gave up 6 bases, with 11 bases separating them.

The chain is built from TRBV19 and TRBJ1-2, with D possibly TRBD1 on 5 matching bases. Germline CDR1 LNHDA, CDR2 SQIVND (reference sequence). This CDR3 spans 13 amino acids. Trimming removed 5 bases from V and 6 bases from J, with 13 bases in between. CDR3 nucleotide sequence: TGTGCCAGTAGTGTCCGGGGGAGGGATGGCTACACCTTC. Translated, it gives CASSVRGRDGYTF. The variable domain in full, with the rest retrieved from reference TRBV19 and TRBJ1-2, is DGGITQSPKYLFRKEGQNVTLSCEQNLNHDAMYWYRQDPGQGLRLIYYSQIVNDFQKGDIAEGYSVSREKKESFPLTVTSAQKNPTAFYLCASSVRGRDGYTFGSGTRLTVV.

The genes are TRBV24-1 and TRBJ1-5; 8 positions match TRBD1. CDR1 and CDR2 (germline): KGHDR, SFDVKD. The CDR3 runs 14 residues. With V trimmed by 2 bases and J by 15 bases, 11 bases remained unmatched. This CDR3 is CATSDSAGGPGRHF. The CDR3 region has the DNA TGTGCCACCAGTGATTCGGCAGGGGGCCCAGGGAGGCATTTT.

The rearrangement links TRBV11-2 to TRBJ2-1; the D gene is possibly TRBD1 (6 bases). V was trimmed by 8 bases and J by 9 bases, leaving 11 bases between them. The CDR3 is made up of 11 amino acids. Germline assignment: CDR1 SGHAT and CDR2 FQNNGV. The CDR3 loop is CASRKGGEQFF. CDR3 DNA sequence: TGTGCCAGCCGCAAAGGGGGTGAGCAGTTCTTC.

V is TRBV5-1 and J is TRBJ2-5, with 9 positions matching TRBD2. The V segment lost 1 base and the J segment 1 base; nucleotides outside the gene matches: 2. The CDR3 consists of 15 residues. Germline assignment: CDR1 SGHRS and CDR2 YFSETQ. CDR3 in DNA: TGCGCCAGCAGCTTGTTAGCGGGGGTCCAAGAGACCCAGTACTTC. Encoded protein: CASSLLAGVQETQYF.

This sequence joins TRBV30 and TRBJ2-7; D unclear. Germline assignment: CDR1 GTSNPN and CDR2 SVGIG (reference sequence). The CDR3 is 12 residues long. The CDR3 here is CALGPHYYEQYF. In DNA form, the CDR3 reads TGTGCTTTGGGCCCACATTACTACGAGCAGTACTTC.

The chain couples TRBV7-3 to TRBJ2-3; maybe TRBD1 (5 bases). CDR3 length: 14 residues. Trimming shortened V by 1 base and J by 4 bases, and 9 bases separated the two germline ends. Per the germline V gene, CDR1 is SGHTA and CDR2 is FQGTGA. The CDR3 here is CASSLRARADTQYF. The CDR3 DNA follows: TGTGCCAGCAGCTTAAGGGCCAGGGCAGATACGCAGTATTTT.

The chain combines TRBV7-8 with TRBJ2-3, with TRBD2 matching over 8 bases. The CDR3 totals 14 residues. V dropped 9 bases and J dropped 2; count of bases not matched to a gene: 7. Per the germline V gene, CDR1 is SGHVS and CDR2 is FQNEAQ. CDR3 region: CASLSGAFTDTQYF. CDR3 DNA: TGTGCCAGTCTTAGCGGGGCCTTCACAGATACGCAGTATTTT.

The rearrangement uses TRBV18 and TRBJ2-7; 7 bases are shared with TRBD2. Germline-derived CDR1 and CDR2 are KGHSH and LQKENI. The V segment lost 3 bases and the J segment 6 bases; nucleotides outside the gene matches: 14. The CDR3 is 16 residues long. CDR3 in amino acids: CASSPLTGISGSEQYF. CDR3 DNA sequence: TGTGCCAGCTCACCGTTAACGGGCATTAGCGGGTCCGAGCAGTACTTC.

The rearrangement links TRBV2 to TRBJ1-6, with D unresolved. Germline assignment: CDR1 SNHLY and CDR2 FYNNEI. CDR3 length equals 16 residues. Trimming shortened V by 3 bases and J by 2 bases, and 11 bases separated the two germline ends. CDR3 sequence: CASSEVGGAYNSPLHF. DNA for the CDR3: TGTGCCAGCAGTGAGGTTGGCGGGGCCTATAATTCACCCCTCCACTTT.

The CDR3 protein is CASSTGANTGELFF. The CDR3 coding sequence is TGTGCCAGCAGTACAGGAGCGAACACCGGGGAGCTGTTTTTT. The rearrangement links TRBV2 to TRBJ2-2, with TRBD1 as a possible D gene (5 bases). CDR3 length: 14 amino acids. CDR1 and CDR2 (germline): SNHLY, FYNNEI. Trimming took off 5 bases at V and 0 bases at J, with 7 bases between the two ends. The variable domain in full, with the rest retrieved from reference TRBV2 and TRBJ2-2, is EPEVTQTPSHQVTQMGQEVILRCVPISNHLYFYWYRQILGQKVEFLVSFYNNEISEKSEIFDDQFSVERPDGSNFTLKIRSTKLEDSAMYFCASSTGANTGELFFGEGSRLTVL.

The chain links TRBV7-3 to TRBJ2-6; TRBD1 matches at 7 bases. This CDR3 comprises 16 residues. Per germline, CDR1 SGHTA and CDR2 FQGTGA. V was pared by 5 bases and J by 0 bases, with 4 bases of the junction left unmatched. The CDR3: CASSQGQISGANVLTF. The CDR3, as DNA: TGTGCCAGCAGCCAGGGACAGATCTCTGGGGCCAACGTCCTGACTTTC.

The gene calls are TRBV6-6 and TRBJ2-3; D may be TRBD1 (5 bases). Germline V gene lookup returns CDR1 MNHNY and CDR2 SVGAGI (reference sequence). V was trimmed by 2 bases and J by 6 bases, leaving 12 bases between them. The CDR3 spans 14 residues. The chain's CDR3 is CASSYPPGRDTQYF. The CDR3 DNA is TGTGCCAGCAGTTACCCCCCAGGGCGGGATACGCAGTATTTT.

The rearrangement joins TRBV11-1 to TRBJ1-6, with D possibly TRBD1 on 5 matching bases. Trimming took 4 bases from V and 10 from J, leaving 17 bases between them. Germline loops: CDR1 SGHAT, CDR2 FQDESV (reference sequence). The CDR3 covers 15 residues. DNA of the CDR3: TGTGCCAGCAGCTCAGGGTCGGAAGGACCGTCACCCCTCCACTTT. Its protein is CASSSGSEGPSPLHF.

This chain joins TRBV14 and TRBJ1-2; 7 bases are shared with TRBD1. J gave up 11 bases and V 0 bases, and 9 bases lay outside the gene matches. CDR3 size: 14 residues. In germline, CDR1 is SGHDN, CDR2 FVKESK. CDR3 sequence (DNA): TGTGCCAGCAGCCAAGAGAACAGGGGAAGCCCTTACACCTTC. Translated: CASSQENRGSPYTF.

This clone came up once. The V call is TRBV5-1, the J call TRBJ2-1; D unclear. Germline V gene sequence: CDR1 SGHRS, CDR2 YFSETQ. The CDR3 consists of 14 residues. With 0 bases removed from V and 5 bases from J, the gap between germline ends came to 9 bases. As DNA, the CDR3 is TGCGCCAGCAGCTTGGGACTCCGAGACAATGAGCAGTTCTTC. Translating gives CASSLGLRDNEQFF.

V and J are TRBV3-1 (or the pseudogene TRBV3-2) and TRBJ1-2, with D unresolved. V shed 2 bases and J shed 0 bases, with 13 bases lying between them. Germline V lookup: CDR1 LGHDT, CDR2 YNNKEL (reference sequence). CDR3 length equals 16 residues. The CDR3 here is CASSQIETAPNYGYTF. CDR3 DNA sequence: TGTGCCAGCAGCCAAATCGAAACAGCTCCTAACTATGGCTACACCTTC.

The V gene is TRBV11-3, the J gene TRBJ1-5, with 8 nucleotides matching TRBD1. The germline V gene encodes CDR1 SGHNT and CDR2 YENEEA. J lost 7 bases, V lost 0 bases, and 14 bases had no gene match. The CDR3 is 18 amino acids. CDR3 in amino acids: CASSLDASDRGRGQPQHF. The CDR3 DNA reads TGTGCCAGCAGCTTAGATGCGAGCGACAGGGGCCGAGGACAGCCCCAGCATTTT.

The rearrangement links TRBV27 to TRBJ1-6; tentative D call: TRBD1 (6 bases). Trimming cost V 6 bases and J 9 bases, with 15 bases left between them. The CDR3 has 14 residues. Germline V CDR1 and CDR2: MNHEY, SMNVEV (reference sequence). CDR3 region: CASSLDSFGSPLHF. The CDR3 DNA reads TGTGCCAGCAGCCTGGACAGCTTCGGTTCACCCCTCCACTTT.